Given below is one T cell receptor beta chain in context. Its antigen remains unidentified. The sample carries other DNA sequences with the same CDR3. Antigen-specific CD4+ T cells were expanded (with viral peptide pools) by the ViraFEST assay ahead of sequencing. Researchers isolated CD4+ T cells once about 11 days of culture had elapsed. No vaccinee had earlier SARS-CoV-2 infection, and nucleocapsid antibodies were negative. Wells of more than 1.5 million PBMC each were grown with approximately 10 IU/ml IL-2 and about 9.6 ug/ml peptides. Researchers swapped half the medium for IL-2 medium on both days 3 and 7. Sequencing used immunoSEQ multiplex PCR; TCRdb keeps in-frame clones, though not all of them. The sample has under 55,000 clones, approximately 79% seen once. This entry is derived from a study of vaccination effects on CD4 cells after COVID-19. Study-wide findings and caveats: Common cold coronavirus cross-reactivity was shown by only 1 of 255 vaccine-induced clones in healthy vaccinees. Sampling in the study covered few convalescent patients and included no early post-infection timepoints.

The V gene lost 5 bases and the J gene lost 5 bases, with 12 bases spanning the gap. The CDR3 totals 13 residues. CDR1 is MNHEY, CDR2 SVGAGI, per germline. The receptor comes from a human donor who received a COVID-19 vaccine. The source was CD4+ T cells from PBMCs cultured with HCoV-OC43 spike peptides, collected before COVID-19 vaccination. The subset here: HCoV-OC43 spike overlapping peptide pool stimulation. V is TRBV6-5 and J is TRBJ1-1; possible D gene TRBD1, 5 bases. The CDR3 protein is CASSRSGGTEAFF. CDR3 nucleotides: TGTGCCAGCAGTAGATCGGGGGGGACTGAAGCTTTCTTT.